This T cell receptor (beta chain) was recovered during a study of shared clonotypes between healthy human individuals (dated by TCRdb to 2019 to 2021). With respect to the entire study: The cohort comprised a couple of women and a few men aged 18 to 49 years. For each donor, three plates each were used for CD4 naive and CD4 memory, two plates were used for CD8 naive, and one plate was used for CD8 memory. To estimate repertoire size and how much clonotypes are shared between individuals, the study performed deep sequencing of blood TCR repertoires from a few healthy adults. To increase sequencing depth and limit assay-specific biases, different laboratories used diverse techniques to prepare libraries and sequence TCR repertoires. Leukapheresis yielded between about 0.94 and 10 billion PBMCs per donor. What the work shows at the level of the full study, not this receptor alone: Pairwise subsampling led to the expectation that sequencing depth would affect the degree of clonotype sharing among donors. Because the study included only a small number of donors, the genetic and exposure-history diversity represented was limited. Across a handful of donors, approximately 5% of naive CD4, approximately 3.6% of naive CD8, about 2% of memory CD4, and approximately 0.42% of memory CD8 clonotypes were shared. Only blood was sampled, and tissue TCR repertoires likely differ from those in blood. Naive subsets generally had larger estimated clonotype richness than memory subsets. Incomplete sequencing was indicated by rarefaction of sorted-subset datasets, despite the large sequencing depth. Clonotypes shared by all four sorted-subset donors showed higher generation probabilities than non-shared clonotypes.

The CDR3, cysteine through phenylalanine, is 14 amino acids long. This entry keeps only the CDR3 DNA: 42 bases, framed from base 1. CDR1 and CDR2 were assigned from the germline V gene (reference sequence) as WNHNN and SYGVQD. V loses 6 bases, J loses 1 base, and the germline ends lie 12 bases apart. The donors were healthy, HIV-negative adults with no recently reported acute infections or vaccinations. Only Caucasian adults living in Nashville, Tennessee, USA were represented among the donors. CD4+ T cells were enriched by magnetic negative selection, after which naive cells were positively selected on CD45RA and the negative fraction was taken as the memory subset. Blood was obtained by leukapheresis, after which PBMCs were separated by Ficoll-Histopaque density gradient centrifugation and cryopreserved in liquid nitrogen vapor phase. Purity and quantity of every magnetically sorted T cell population were checked by analytical flow cytometry. Genomic DNA was isolated from every sorted fraction and measured by UV absorbance on a Nanodrop 2000c.

In regard to this clone: Its antigen specificity is not known. Base quality data are lacking; no much larger clone is found one base away.

TCR CDR3 regions were amplified from genomic DNA by multiplex PCR using the deep immunoSEQ assay. Extracted genomic DNA from each cell subset was distributed evenly across all wells of several immunoSEQ 96-well plates, and each plate was treated as a replicate. Each replicate PCR for sorted subsets received around 0.2 ug genomic DNA, equal to roughly 30,000 T cell genomes. Purified libraries were quantified with a Qubit 3.0 fluorometer, sized on a Bioanalyzer 2100, and re-quantified with the KAPA Library Quantification kit. Every immunoSEQ 96-well plate was sequenced on a separate single-read 150-cycle Illumina NextSeq 550 flow cell. From the authors' description of their analysis: The immunoSEQ output contained only junctional sequences without quality scores, so filtering could not match that applied to full-length reads. Sequences were annotated with PyIR, a Python wrapper for IgBLAST v1.9, and V/J genes and CDR3 were assigned using IMGT germline references. Reads with weak V/J assignments (E-value above 1e-6), missing CDR3, stop codons, out-of-frame junctions, or ambiguous translated residues were removed. V3J clonotypes were defined as sequences sharing an identical inferred V gene, J gene, and CDR3 amino acid sequence. Percentage overlap between repertoires was computed as shared unique clonotypes divided by the size of the smaller repertoire. RTK rarefaction, the Chao1 estimator, and Recon v2.1 estimates of unobserved clonotypes were used to assess repertoire richness. Generation probabilities were computed with OLGA for all TCRbeta clonotypes obtained by the gDNA method from several donors. Here the immuneACCESS table is served through TCRdb, limited to in-frame sequences with V and J called. Missing clones are a known gap in these copies; in checked studies unresolved V genes cover under half, and the rest lacks a known reason. V and J calls and clone size follow that table, whereas D and trimming were derived from the DNA. For this sample the table gives over a million clones, of which 95% to 97% were detected only once. Over 1% of the sample is held by the ten biggest clonotypes.

The material sequenced was naive CD4+ T cells sorted from blood. In the paper's terms, the cell subset or site label means: CD45RA+ positively selected. The source of this sequence is a man aged 25-45 years in good health. The chain couples TRBV10-1 to TRBJ2-5; the D gene remains uncertain. The CDR3 protein sequence reads: CASRAVRSQETQYF. The DNA sequence is as follows: TGCGCCAGCAGGGCAGTGAGGAGCCAAGAGACCCAGTACTTC.